This T cell receptor (beta chain) was retrieved from a study of blood T cell repertoires in COVID-19. Study in general: COVID-19 samples from acute and convalescent phases originated in the United States, Italy and Spain. T cells, B-cell-depleted T cells, or PBMCs supplied cDNA or gDNA.

Per the original data handling: Reference gene primer amplification in the assay estimated nucleated cell counts. Generated by immunoSEQ multiplex PCR, the TCRdb table keeps only in-frame clones and is missing some. V and J calls and clone size are copied from that table; D and trimming were computed from the DNA. The data contain some 200,000 clones, around 80% of them singletons. Germline V gene sequence: CDR1 SNHLY, CDR2 FYNNEI. The V and J ends lost 4 bases and 6 bases respectively, with 16 bases between them. The CDR3 is made up of 15 amino acids. This receptor was obtained from a woman aged 40 to 55 who had recovered from COVID-19. The chain combines TRBV2 with TRBJ2-1; a weak D match, TRBD2 (6 bases). The sample comprised peripheral blood. Here the CDR3 DNA reads TGTGCCAGCAGTGTTGAGGGGACTTCGAGCAATGAGCAGTTCTTC. Translated: CASSVEGTSSNEQFF.